The 19 T cell receptor beta chains in this list originate from one sample, sequenced in a study of OX40 agonist ivuxolimab in advanced cancers. Sequencing used immunoSEQ multiplex PCR; TCRdb keeps in-frame clones, though not all of them. The sample gives about 35,000 clones, 65% to 85% of which show up once; 1.5% to 2% is in the top ten. The starting material was CD4+ or CD8+ T cells sorted from blood, obtained in a trial of the OX40 agonist ivuxolimab. Receptor source: an adult with an advanced solid tumor such as melanoma, head and neck, liver or kidney cancer.

The CDR3 loop reads CASSLRQTNTGELFF. Written as DNA, the CDR3 is TGCGCCAGCAGCTTACGACAGACGAACACCGGGGAGCTGTTTTTT. The chain carries TRBV5-1 and TRBJ2-2, with a possible D match to TRBD1 (5 bases). The V end lost 2 bases, the J end lost 0 bases, and 8 bases lay between the germline ends. Germline CDR1 SGHRS, CDR2 YFSETQ. This CDR3 has 15 residues. Together with reference TRBV5-1 and TRBJ2-2, the CDR3 gives the full variable domain: KAGVTQTPRYLIKTRGQQVTLSCSPISGHRSVSWYQQTPGQGLQFLFEYFSETQRNKGNFPGRFSGRQFSNSRSEMNVSTLELGDSALYLCASSLRQTNTGELFFGEGSRLTVL.

This chain connects TRBV28 to TRBJ2-1; a weak D match, TRBD2 (6 bases). Germline loops: CDR1 MDHEN, CDR2 SYDVKM. The CDR3 extends over 14 amino acids. Trimming pared 5 bases from V and 7 bases from J, leaving 15 bases between. The CDR3, as DNA: TGTGCCAGCAGTGGAGGGACTGGGCGGAATGAGCAGTTCTTC. It is translated as CASSGGTGRNEQFF. The variable domain in full, completed from reference TRBV28 and TRBJ2-1, reads DVKVTQSSRYLVKRTGEKVFLECVQDMDHENMFWYRQDPGLGLRLIYFSYDVKMKEKGDIPEGYSVSREKKERFSLILESASTNQTSMYLCASSGGTGRNEQFFGPGTRLTVL.

The chain uses TRBV7-8 and TRBJ2-7, with D possibly TRBD2 on 5 matching bases. Looked up from germline, CDR1 is SGHVS and CDR2 is FQNEAQ. This CDR3 has 13 amino acids. The V and J ends lost 4 bases and 3 bases respectively, with 10 bases between them. DNA of the CDR3: TGTGCCAGCAGCTGGAAGAGGGACTACGAGCAGTACTTC. Translating it yields CASSWKRDYEQYF.

This chain links TRBV14 with TRBJ1-4, with D possibly being TRBD1 (6 bases). The CDR3 covers 13 residues. The V gene's germline CDR1 is SGHDN and CDR2 FVKESK. Trimming removed 5 bases from V and 8 bases from J, with 12 bases in between. This chain's CDR3 is CASSWGRNEKLFF. In DNA, the CDR3 is TGTGCCAGCAGCTGGGGGCGCAACGAAAAACTGTTTTTT.

The V and J genes are TRBV7-2 and TRBJ2-3; TRBD1 aligns across 7 bases. The CDR3 has 14 amino acids. From germline, CDR1 is SGHTA and CDR2 FQGNSA. V dropped 0 bases and J dropped 8; count of bases not matched to a gene: 5. DNA of the CDR3: TGTGCCAGCAGCTTAGCAGGGGGCGGCGGTACGCAGTATTTT. Its translation: CASSLAGGGGTQYF.

This chain uses TRBV10-3 with TRBJ2-5, with D unresolved. The CDR3 runs to 12 residues. The germline V gene encodes CDR1 ENHRY and CDR2 SYGVKD. V gave up 0 bases and J gave up 1 base, with 0 bases separating them. The CDR3 region has the DNA TGTGCCATCAGTGAGTCCCAAGAGACCCAGTACTTC. It encodes CAISESQETQYF.

The V call is TRBV11-2, the J call TRBJ1-6, with unresolved D. V lost 0 bases and J 6 bases, leaving 9 bases between the germline ends. The length of the CDR3 is 15 residues. The germline CDR1 and CDR2 sequences are SGHAT and FQNNGV. The CDR3 loop reads CASSLDGQLNSPLHF. CDR3 bases: TGTGCCAGCAGCTTAGACGGGCAGCTTAATTCACCCCTCCACTTT.

The chain couples TRBV6-6 to TRBJ1-4; possibly TRBD1 for D (6 bases). The V end lost 5 bases, the J end lost 5 bases, and 12 bases lay between the germline ends. CDR3 size: 14 residues. Germline V lookup: CDR1 MNHNY, CDR2 SVGAGI (reference sequence). The CDR3 sequence: CASSQDRKNEKLFF. CDR3 DNA sequence: TGTGCCAGCAGTCAAGACAGGAAGAATGAAAAACTGTTTTTT.

CDR3 protein: CASSITTGGAGEQYF. CDR3 coding DNA: TGCGCCAGCAGCATTACGACAGGGGGCGCGGGGGAGCAGTACTTC. The chain links TRBV5-1 to TRBJ2-7, with 10 bases matching TRBD1. CDR1 and CDR2 from the germline V gene are SGHRS and YFSETQ. This CDR3 spans 15 amino acids. Unmatched junction bases numbered 11, after V lost 4 bases and J lost 7 bases.

The J gene is TRBJ2-3, the V gene TRBV11-2; TRBD2 aligns across 10 bases. The J segment lost 4 bases and the V segment lost 5 bases, leaving 9 bases of the junction unmatched. The CDR3 length is 16 residues. Germline CDR1 is SGHAT and CDR2 is FQNNGV. The CDR3 nucleotides read TGTGCCAGCAGCCCGGGACTAGCGAGATTGGCAGATACGCAGTATTTT. Protein sequence: CASSPGLARLADTQYF.

The V and J genes are TRBV6-6 and TRBJ1-2, with 7 bases matching TRBD1. Germline V lookup: CDR1 MNHNY, CDR2 SVGAGI (reference sequence). The V segment lost 2 bases and the J segment 8 bases; nucleotides outside the gene matches: 8. The CDR3 covers 14 residues. CDR3 sequence: CASSYRDSNGGYTF. For the CDR3, the DNA is TGTGCCAGCAGTTACCGGGACAGCAATGGAGGCTACACCTTC.

The chain recombines TRBV11-1 with TRBJ2-1; 7 bases fit TRBD2. Germline loops: CDR1 SGHAT, CDR2 FQDESV (reference sequence). The CDR3 loop spans 18 amino acids. V was pared by 2 bases and J by 5 bases, with 15 bases of the junction left unmatched. Written as DNA, the CDR3 is TGTGCCAGCAGCTTAAGAACTAGCGTCCGAACTCTAAACAATGAGCAGTTCTTC. As protein: CASSLRTSVRTLNNEQFF.

The CDR3 DNA is TGTGCCAGCAGCCCGGACAGGGGACAGGTGAACACTGAAGCTTTCTTT. It encodes CASSPDRGQVNTEAFF. The gene calls are TRBV7-9 and TRBJ1-1; 9 positions agree with TRBD1. Germline-derived CDR1 and CDR2 are SEHNR and FQNEAQ (reference sequence). CDR3 length: 16 residues. J lost 0 bases, V lost 5 bases, and 7 bases had no gene match. Full variable domain (remainder filled in from reference TRBV7-9 and TRBJ1-1): DTGVSQNPRHKITKRGQNVTFRCDPISEHNRLYWYRQTLGQGPEFLTYFQNEAQLEKSRLLSDRFSAERPKGSFSTLEIQRTEQGDSAMYLCASSPDRGQVNTEAFFGQGTRLTVV.

The genes are TRBV29-1 and TRBJ1-1; the D gene is possibly TRBD1 (6 bases). CDR3 length equals 12 residues. V dropped 5 bases and J dropped 5 bases, with 12 bases sitting between them. Germline V lookup: CDR1 SQVTM, CDR2 ANQGSEA. The CDR3 nucleotides read TGCAGCGTTCCCCTCACAGGGACTGAAGCTTTCTTT. It codes for CSVPLTGTEAFF.

This rearrangement joins TRBV13 to TRBJ2-7, with D unclear. Trimming took off 0 bases at V and 3 bases at J, with 3 bases between the two ends. The CDR3 has 12 residues. The germline V gene encodes CDR1 PRHDT and CDR2 FYEKMQ (reference sequence). The CDR3 is CASSLGIYEQYF. As DNA, the CDR3 is TGTGCCAGCAGCTTAGGTATCTACGAGCAGTACTTC.

A single count supports this clone. CDR3 region: CASSEDRGVLGTEAFF. CDR3 nucleotides: TGTGCCAGCAGTGAGGACAGGGGTGTCTTGGGCACTGAAGCTTTCTTT. V is TRBV2 and J is TRBJ1-1; 9 bases are a match to TRBD1. Germline values: CDR1 SNHLY, CDR2 FYNNEI. The CDR3 totals 16 residues. V lost 3 bases, J lost 4 bases, and 9 bases stayed unmatched.

The rearrangement uses TRBV5-6 and TRBJ2-7, with 7 bases aligning to TRBD1. This CDR3 spans 15 amino acids. Unmatched junction bases numbered 9, after V lost 4 bases and J lost 2 bases. CDR1 is SGHDT, CDR2 YYEEEE, per germline. In DNA, the CDR3 is TGTGCCAGCAGCCCCCTTGGACAGGCGGCCTACGAGCAGTACTTC. Protein product: CASSPLGQAAYEQYF.

This clone was counted a few times. The DNA for the CDR3 is TGTGCCAGCAATTCAGTGAGGACTCACGAGCAGTACTTC. It is translated as CASNSVRTHEQYF. V is TRBV27 and J is TRBJ2-7, with a possible D match to TRBD2 (5 bases). The CDR3 runs 13 residues. Germline V gene sequence: CDR1 MNHEY, CDR2 SMNVEV (reference sequence). Trimming removed 7 bases from V and 5 bases from J, with 15 bases in between.

The gene calls are TRBV5-1 and TRBJ1-1, with 8 bases identical to TRBD1. The CDR3 has 15 residues. The V segment lost 4 bases and the J segment 7 bases; nucleotides outside the gene matches: 12. Germline CDR1 SGHRS, CDR2 YFSETQ. The chain's CDR3 is CASSHGQGQANEAFF. In DNA form, the CDR3 reads TGCGCCAGCAGCCACGGACAGGGCCAAGCGAATGAAGCTTTCTTT.